This is a list of T cell receptor beta chains from one sample in a study of Tregs in tolerant kidney transplant recipients. Sequenced by immunoSEQ multiplex PCR; TCRdb stores in-frame clones only, minus some. Here the sample spans 110,000 or so clones, about 90% being singletons. The sample comprised CD4+ T cells from blood. The receptor source for this set is a human donor in good health. Both conserved end residues are part of each CDR3. D genes are given only for firm matches. Some rows mark clone size as missing; the rest say once, few, many or name a class of expanded clone.

v_call: TRBV30
j_call: TRBJ2-1
clone_size: .
d_call: TRBD2
cdr3_aa: CAWSNGGSYNEQFF
cdr3_nt: TGTGCCTGGAGTAACGGGGGGTCCTACAATGAGCAGTTCTTC

v_call: TRBV18
j_call: TRBJ1-4
clone_size: .
d_call: .
cdr3_aa: CASSLRQPATNEKLFF
cdr3_nt: TGTGCCAGCTCCCTCCGACAACCCGCAACTAATGAAAAACTGTTTTTT

v_call: TRBV27
j_call: TRBJ1-5
clone_size: once
d_call: .
cdr3_aa: CASSRTLSRDQPQHF
cdr3_nt: TGTGCCAGCAGCCGGACTCTTTCACGGGATCAGCCCCAGCATTTT

v_call: TRBV15
j_call: TRBJ1-1
clone_size: .
d_call: .
cdr3_aa: CATSRGPGTPSQAFF
cdr3_nt: TGTGCCACCAGCAGGGGACCTGGGACACCGAGCCAAGCTTTCTTT

v_call: TRBV25-1
j_call: TRBJ2-3
clone_size: .
d_call: TRBD1
cdr3_aa: CASSVRQGADTQYF
cdr3_nt: TGTGCCAGCAGTGTTCGCCAGGGGGCAGATACGCAGTATTTT

v_call: TRBV4-1
j_call: TRBJ2-1
clone_size: once
d_call: TRBD2
cdr3_aa: CASSQESSGGGRQFF
cdr3_nt: TGCGCCAGCAGCCAAGAGTCTAGCGGGGGTGGTAGGCAGTTCTTC

v_call: TRBV5-1
j_call: TRBJ2-7
clone_size: .
d_call: TRBD1
cdr3_aa: CASSLITQGAYEQYF
cdr3_nt: TGCGCCAGCAGCTTGATAACCCAGGGGGCCTACGAGCAGTACTTC

v_call: TRBV6-5
j_call: TRBJ2-2
clone_size: .
d_call: .
cdr3_aa: CASSYLGLANTGELFF
cdr3_nt: TGTGCCAGCAGTTACTTGGGCCTCGCGAACACCGGGGAGCTGTTTTTT

v_call: TRBV19
j_call: TRBJ2-3
clone_size: .
d_call: .
cdr3_aa: CASRLTGQTDTQYF
cdr3_nt: TGTGCCAGTAGATTAACGGGACAAACAGATACGCAGTATTTT

v_call: TRBV6-5
j_call: TRBJ2-1
clone_size: .
d_call: TRBD1
cdr3_aa: CASISPGQGFNEQFF
cdr3_nt: TGTGCCAGCATTTCGCCGGGACAGGGTTTTAATGAGCAGTTCTTC

v_call: TRBV30
j_call: TRBJ1-5
clone_size: .
d_call: TRBD1
cdr3_aa: CAWSPKDRGFQPQHF
cdr3_nt: TGTGCCTGGAGTCCGAAGGACAGGGGCTTTCAGCCCCAGCATTTT

v_call: TRBV7-2
j_call: TRBJ2-2
clone_size: few
d_call: TRBD2
cdr3_aa: CASSLEMPSGSWAGELFF
cdr3_nt: TGTGCCAGCAGCTTAGAGATGCCCAGCGGGAGTTGGGCCGGGGAGCTGTTTTTT

v_call: TRBV19
j_call: TRBJ2-7
clone_size: .
d_call: .
cdr3_aa: CASSIGSIIGSSYEQYF
cdr3_nt: TGTGCCAGTAGTATAGGGTCGATTATTGGGAGCTCCTACGAGCAGTACTTC

v_call: TRBV18
j_call: TRBJ2-7
clone_size: .
d_call: TRBD2
cdr3_aa: CASSPGTAGGYEQYF
cdr3_nt: TGTGCCAGCTCACCCGGGACCGCCGGGGGGTACGAGCAGTACTTC

v_call: TRBV7-9
j_call: TRBJ1-6
clone_size: .
d_call: .
cdr3_aa: CASSRDAENSPLHF
cdr3_nt: TGTGCCAGCAGCCGGGACGCGGAGAATTCACCCCTCCACTTT

v_call: TRBV5-1
j_call: TRBJ2-5
clone_size: .
d_call: .
cdr3_aa: CASSAASLETQYF
cdr3_nt: TGCGCCAGCAGCGCTGCTTCGTTGGAGACCCAGTACTTC

v_call: TRBV7-9
j_call: TRBJ2-3
clone_size: .
d_call: .
cdr3_aa: CASSPRTSSSTDTQYF
cdr3_nt: TGTGCCAGCAGCCCCCGGACCAGTTCTAGCACAGATACGCAGTATTTT

v_call: TRBV5-1
j_call: TRBJ1-1
clone_size: .
d_call: .
cdr3_aa: CASSLAEGGWSTEAFF
cdr3_nt: TGCGCCAGCAGCTTGGCCGAGGGAGGGTGGAGCACTGAAGCTTTCTTT

v_call: TRBV4-1
j_call: TRBJ2-5
clone_size: .
d_call: .
cdr3_aa: CASSQALAETTQYF
cdr3_nt: TGCGCCAGCAGCCAAGCGTTGGCCGAAACTACCCAGTACTTC

v_call: TRBV6-6
j_call: TRBJ2-3
clone_size: once
d_call: TRBD2
cdr3_aa: CASGEGRTDTQYF
cdr3_nt: TGTGCCTCCGGGGAGGGAAGGACAGATACGCAGTATTTT

v_call: TRBV6-1
j_call: TRBJ1-2
clone_size: once
d_call: .
cdr3_aa: CASSEGGRDGYTF
cdr3_nt: TGTGCCAGCAGTGAGGGGGGCAGGGACGGCTACACCTTC

v_call: TRBV9
j_call: TRBJ1-3
clone_size: .
d_call: .
cdr3_aa: CASSLGGSGNTIYF
cdr3_nt: TGTGCCAGCAGCCTAGGGGGCTCTGGAAACACCATATATTTT

v_call: TRBV12-5
j_call: TRBJ2-5
clone_size: .
d_call: .
cdr3_aa: CASGLGQGETQYF
cdr3_nt: TGTGCTAGTGGTTTGGGCCAGGGAGAGACCCAGTACTTC

v_call: TRBV19
j_call: TRBJ2-2
clone_size: .
d_call: .
cdr3_aa: CASSRLVGYTGELFF
cdr3_nt: TGTGCCAGTAGCCGATTAGTGGGGTACACCGGGGAGCTGTTTTTT

v_call: TRBV6-1
j_call: TRBJ2-2
clone_size: .
d_call: .
cdr3_aa: CAYRGGFANTGELFF
cdr3_nt: TGTGCCTACCGCGGTGGGTTCGCGAACACCGGGGAGCTGTTTTTT

v_call: TRBV5-4
j_call: TRBJ2-1
clone_size: .
d_call: TRBD2
cdr3_aa: CASRKNTGTSVEQFF
cdr3_nt: TGTGCCAGCAGAAAAAACACCGGGACTAGCGTCGAGCAGTTCTTC

v_call: TRBV5-4
j_call: TRBJ2-6
clone_size: once
d_call: .
cdr3_aa: CASRGGSSPSGANVLTF
cdr3_nt: TGTGCCAGCAGGGGGGGTAGCAGCCCGTCTGGGGCCAACGTCCTGACTTTC

v_call: TRBV29-1
j_call: TRBJ2-2
clone_size: .
d_call: TRBD1
cdr3_aa: CSVLTPGQGTGELFF
cdr3_nt: TGCAGCGTTCTTACACCGGGACAGGGGACCGGGGAGCTGTTTTTT

v_call: TRBV11-2
j_call: TRBJ1-3
clone_size: .
d_call: TRBD1
cdr3_aa: CASSLVQGAISGNTIYF
cdr3_nt: TGTGCCAGCAGCTTAGTCCAGGGGGCAATCTCTGGAAACACCATATATTTT

v_call: TRBV11-2
j_call: TRBJ2-7
clone_size: .
d_call: .
cdr3_aa: CASSPGTSWASYEQYF
cdr3_nt: TGTGCCAGCAGCCCCGGGACCAGTTGGGCCTCCTACGAGCAGTACTTC

v_call: TRBV11-2
j_call: TRBJ2-4
clone_size: .
d_call: TRBD2
cdr3_aa: CASSSTRGGNIQYF
cdr3_nt: TGTGCCAGCAGTTCTACCCGGGGGGGGAACATTCAGTACTTC

v_call: TRBV5-1
j_call: TRBJ2-7
clone_size: .
d_call: .
cdr3_aa: CASSLESGPSYEQYF
cdr3_nt: TGCGCCAGCAGCTTGGAGTCAGGGCCTTCCTACGAGCAGTACTTC